Sequencing of this T cell receptor beta chain was carried out in a study of T cell responses to AZD1222 COVID-19 vaccine (dated by TCRdb to the early 2020s). As for the study more broadly: Because spike-specific TCR depth and breadth did not differ between the two schedules, AZD1222 recipients who got a second dose at roughly 4 weeks were pooled with those who got a second dose at roughly 12 weeks. Trial participants were enrolled by age into 18-55, 56-69 and 70-plus year subgroups, with about 150, 28 and 57 TCR-sequenced participants respectively. A total of around 240 trial participants underwent TCR sequencing, of whom around 200 received two doses of AZD1222 and some 26 received two doses of the MenACWY control vaccine.

The CDR3 regions of human TCRbeta chains were subjected to immunosequencing. The original pipeline was this. TCRs in the repertoires were matched against a reference library of SARS-CoV-2-specific TCRs that had been generated with the MIRA antigen-specificity platform. Breadth meant the fraction of unique TCRs that were SARS-CoV-2-associated, whereas depth meant the fraction of total T cells that were SARS-CoV-2-associated. Using the MIRA data, each spike-specific TCR was mapped to the spike region that the TCR reacts to and placed in a CD4 or CD8 class. Log10-transformed breadth and depth values were compared by one-way ANOVA with Sidak's multiple comparisons tests. The table was pulled from immuneACCESS by TCRdb, which kept in-frame rearrangements only. Such tables lose some clones; where checked, under half of the loss comes from unresolved V genes, and the rest has no known cause. V, J and clone size reflect that table, while D and trimming were determined from the DNA. For this sample there are around 120,000 clones; approximately 85% appear just once. Around 6.2% of the sample is held by the ten biggest clonotypes.

Findings and caveats that apply to the study as a whole: Reportedly, almost half of the unique spike-specific TCRs recognized epitopes lying outside the regions that are mutated in the B.1.351 and B.1.1.7 variants. Conclusions about previously exposed vaccinees are limited because only six or seven AZD1222 recipients were SARS-CoV-2 seropositive at baseline. The 56-69-year group was small, and its depth increase did not reach significance, likely because of low power. Vaccine-associated CD4 TCRs spanned the whole spike protein, with dominant responses in regions 160-218 and 743-854. Most participants were white British and females outnumbered males, and the authors suggested that clonal diversity may have been underestimated. Because no day 14 peak-response samples were available, the repertoires could be characterized only after the peak T cell response. After two AZD1222 doses, both the breadth and the depth of spike-specific TCRs were significantly higher than at day 0 and than in MenACWY recipients.

Note on this clone: Its target antigen remains unknown. The record has no base qualities; no much larger clone is one base away.

The CDR3 measures 11 amino acids from cysteine to phenylalanine. The sequence is cut down to CDR3 DNA, 33 bases in frame from base 1. The CDR1 and CDR2 encoded by the germline V gene are MNHEY and SVGAGI. V loses 6 bases of germline sequence and J loses 7 bases, and the interval between the two ends is 6 bases. This sample's time point label indicates: baseline before first vaccination. Vaccinee samples were obtained from the UK trials COV001 and COV002, which included a single-blind randomized controlled phase 2/3 trial of AZD1222 (ChAdOx1 nCoV-19) in healthy adults. For TCRbeta chain sequencing, PBMC samples from trial participants were taken at day 0 and at day 28 after the second dose.

The TCR was taken from an adult in good health. The starting material was peripheral blood, obtained on day 0 of AZD1222 vaccination. Recombination connected TRBV6-5 to TRBJ2-2, with no confidently assigned D gene. The CDR3 corresponds to CASRADGELFF. The DNA sequence is TGTGCCAGCAGGGCCGACGGGGAGCTGTTTTTT.